This T cell receptor (beta chain) is drawn from a study of cytomegalovirus exposure and HLA in healthy donors (TCRdb year 2017). With regard to the full study: In an earlier analysis of approximately 640 of the donors, approximately 260 Gb of sequence data and some 120 million unique TCR beta sequences from about 179 million T cells were reported. Besides the first cohort of under 700 subjects, a separate validation cohort made up of 120 or so different subjects was used. Both class I and class II loci were covered by HLA typing, at four-digit resolution. Donor age, sex, ethnicity and CMV serostatus were compiled together with the repertoire data. A later genetic analysis used genome-wide SNP genotypes for 398 of the 666 donors, treating that subset as a discovery cohort. The number of typed donors differed by locus: roughly 629-640 for A, B, C, DRB1 and DQB1; 522 for DQA1; some 610 for DPA1; and 400 to 480 for DPB1. An earlier analysis of fewer than 750 of the donors used high-throughput TCR beta sequencing to judge whether each TCR beta V gene segment behaved as functional or pseudogenic. On average, around 200,000 unique TCR beta nucleotide sequences were sequenced per donor among some 430 genotyped donors of the cohort, with about 17% of those sequences being non-productive. Roughly 5 DR-DQ haplotypes were handled as single units for association and clustering, since linkage in the cohort was strong. The study aimed to test whether cataloging public T cell receptors could reveal signatures of past pathogen exposure. In a later analysis, previously published TCR beta repertoires from 600 to 850 donors were re-analyzed and high-resolution HLA genotyping was added so that TCR occurrence patterns could be studied. Every discovery cohort repertoire had been produced on one sequencing platform. Approximately 330 gigabases of sequencing data and around 80 million unique TCR sequences made up an early release that covered roughly 670 HLA-typed donors. The study used immunosequencing to profile the T cell repertoires of 670 or so subjects and linked those repertoires to cytomegalovirus serostatus. High-throughput TCR immunosequencing, statistical association of individual TCRs with disease status, and machine learning were combined to predict cytomegalovirus infection status. In the later analysis, no new phenotypic data were used to find candidate immune exposures; instead, reliance was placed on TCR beta sequences and their occurrence across donors. Among the roughly 400 genotyped donors, approximately 82% belonged to the genetic ancestry cluster associated with self-reported Caucasian donors. Broader findings and caveats from the paper: In this cohort, only TCR beta chains were sequenced, and detectable features were limited by the absence of alpha or paired-chain data. In a later analysis, HLA-associated TCR beta chains showed more clonal expansion and lower generation probabilities than non-associated chains that were equally common. Some IMGT-functional V segments, including TRBV6-2 and TRBV6-3, could not be distinguished by the 87-base-pair reads and were therefore excluded. An earlier analysis of approximately 600 of the donors showed that most TCR beta V segments appeared in productive rearrangements either about 87% or about 30% of the time, which broadly matched IMGT annotations. The authors suggested that the approach could potentially be generalized to other disease states and immunological phenotypes. Because HLA typing was unavailable for some donors at each locus, only the typed subset was used in association tests. At a false discovery rate of 0.05, a later analysis linked 15,000 to 20,000 TCR beta sequences to specific HLA alleles. A cluster of highly shared sequence variants was judged likely to be a technical artifact of the sequencing pipeline. Linkage disequilibrium might explain the correlated functional status among segregating V segments, but an unknown experimental factor could not be ruled out. In a later analysis, TCR association rates were found to vary across HLA loci, with the most associated TCRs seen for DRB1 alleles and the fewest for HLA-C alleles. When HLA alleles, especially DR and DQ, strongly co-occurred, attributing TCR associations to individual alleles was difficult. Immune exposure information for the cohort was limited to CMV serostatus. Roughly uniform sequencing depth across donors was assumed in presence/absence analyses, although this assumption may not hold. In vitro tests confirmed that a few of the cytomegalovirus-associated TCR beta chains recognize cytomegalovirus antigens. Roughly 17 rarely observed V segments, including chromosome 9 orphons, were excluded from the earlier analysis of several hundred of the donors because counts were too low. According to a later genetic analysis, donors in an Asian-associated ancestry cluster had fewer N-insertions in productive TCRs than the approximately 670-donor mean. The study listed 164 TCR beta chains as associated with cytomegalovirus. Most TCR sequences were seen in very few donors, while some public TCRs were found in many individuals. According to a later analysis, most CMV-associated TCR beta chains appeared to be HLA-restricted, and the HLA associations seemed to be driven largely by CMV exposure. V-gene and J-gene trimming of TCR beta chains was associated with a missense DCLRE1C variant in a later genetic analysis, and the association was replicated in an independent cohort. The classifier was reported to diagnose cytomegalovirus status with high specificity and sensitivity in both the original cohort and the validation cohort. A further reported finding was that TCR beta sequences accurately predicted the HLA-A and HLA-B alleles for most subjects in the first cohort. A later analysis reported that several top co-occurrence clusters appeared linked to parvovirus B19, influenza, CMV and Epstein-Barr virus.

Concerning this clone: Its specific antigen is unknown. Base-call qualities are not available, and no considerably larger clone is one nucleotide away.

The cohort was made up of approximately 700 healthy bone marrow donors. At the time of sampling, all cohort members were nominally healthy, though unrecorded immune exposures were likely present. The donor tested CMV seronegative and was one of the 352 seronegative cohort members. Every donor gave a peripheral blood sample, and the peripheral blood mononuclear cells from that sample were used for TCR beta sequencing. The Qiagen DNeasy Blood Extraction Kit was used to extract genomic DNA from the blood cell samples. The junction carries 15 bases between V and J, which are trimmed by 3 bases and 6 bases respectively. Including the terminal cysteine and phenylalanine, the CDR3 comprises 14 residues. The CDR3 DNA has 42 bases and is translated from base 1. Via the germline V gene (reference sequence), CDR1 is GTSNPN and CDR2 SVGIG. To prepare the library, the immunoSEQ multiplex PCR assay was applied. For the multiplex PCR, a mixture combining 60 forward primers for TCR Vbeta segments and 13 reverse primers for TCR Jbeta segments was used. The CDR3 region of rearranged TCR beta genes was amplified from genomic DNA with a multiplex PCR assay. The amplified TCR beta libraries were sequenced on the Illumina HiSeq System as 87-base-pair reads. The original methods were these. A later analysis tallied roughly 80 million unique TCR beta chains across the 700 or so repertoires, and some 10 million of those chains were shared by two or more donors. A nearest-neighbor algorithm error-corrected the raw reads and collapsed the reads into unique sequences, merging closely related sequences to remove PCR and sequencing errors. V, D and J gene segments were assigned by aligning CDR3 sequences to IMGT reference sequences. For a sequence to be retained, a match of at least six nucleotides was required to both a V gene segment and a J gene segment. A rearrangement was called productive if the CDR3 had no stop codons and remained in frame with V and J, and every other rearrangement was called non-productive. Following IMGT convention, CDR3 was defined as the stretch from the second conserved V-encoded cysteine up to the conserved J-encoded phenylalanine. The earlier analysis of 500 to 750 of the donors excluded any sequence lacking an unambiguous match to a single V gene segment. An earlier analysis of almost 600 of the donors classified V segments as functional when productive rearrangements were above 56.7% and as segregating when the standard deviation between donors was above 5%. A statistical classification framework was built for diagnosing cytomegalovirus status from the catalog of TCR beta chain sequences. V and J gene assignment, in a later analysis, came from comparing TCR nucleotide sequences with IMGT/GENE-DB human TR gene sequences. A later analysis assigned CDR3 sequences and most-parsimonious VDJ recombination scenarios with the TCRdist pipeline. In a later analysis, every TCR beta chain was defined by the combination of its CDR3 amino acid sequence and its V-gene family, and reads without a unique V-gene family were dropped. A later analysis removed 550 to 650 highly shared, low-generation-probability nucleotide sequences to deal with suspected cross-contamination and a sequencing artifact. In a later analysis, a clonal expansion index for each public chain was calculated from normalized within-repertoire ranks of inferred template counts. Generation probabilities in a later analysis came from a VDJ recombination model fitted to out-of-frame rearrangements, and those results were checked against IGoR. In a later analysis, hypergeometric tests were used to score TCR-TCR, TCR-HLA and TCR-CMV co-occurrence, with a repertoire-size bias correction applied to TCR pairs. To estimate false discovery rates, a later analysis permuted the HLA or CMV assignments 20 times. A later analysis grouped co-occurring TCRs with DBSCAN, adding TCRdist sequence similarity when clustering within HLA-allele-positive subsets. For co-occurrence clustering, repertoires with fewer than 30,000 or more than 120,000 public chains were excluded, along with four or five repertoires with anomalous nucleotide sharing. TCRdb took over this immuneACCESS table, retaining in-frame rearrangements with V and J assigned. Such tables are incomplete; in checked studies, under half of the missing clones stem from an unresolved V gene, and the remainder is unexplained. The DNA gave D and trimming, while V, J and clone size come from that table. Present in this sample are around 180,000 clones, around 80% of which were seen just once. Roughly 2.3% of the sample is in the top ten clones.

Recombination joined TRBV30 with TRBJ1-5; the D segment cannot be called with confidence. The sample was PBMCs. This sequence originates from a male donor in good health and CMV-seronegative. The nucleotide sequence reads as follows: TGTGCCTGGAGCCCTCCGGGATTAACTCAGCCCCAGCATTTT. It translates to CAWSPPGLTQPQHF.